These 15 T cell receptor beta chains were sequenced from one sample in a study of T cells in Graves' hyperthyroidism and ophthalmopathy. The investigators amplified TCR beta CDR3 regions from RNA transcripts. HTBI primers drove first-round RT-PCR of the TCR CDR3. One entry per CDR3 protein, called by TCRdb with MiXCR from the multiplex PCR reads. Of 300,000 to 450,000 distinct CDR3 sequences in the sample, roughly 13% were seen once. The sequenced sample was blood. The receptors were sampled from a man aged 25-40 years with Graves' hyperthyroidism that later progressed to Graves' ophthalmopathy.

This clonotype was observed many times. The V and J genes are TRBV28 and TRBJ2-6, with D possibly TRBD1 on 6 matching bases. With 7 bases removed from V and 1 base from J, the gap between germline ends came to 17 bases. The CDR3 contains 17 residues. Germline CDR1 is MDHEN and CDR2 is SYDVKM. The CDR3 spells CASNEQGYLSGANVLTF. CDR3 in DNA: TGTGCCAGCAATGAACAGGGTTATTTATCTGGGGCCAACGTCCTGACTTTC. Using reference TRBV28 and TRBJ2-6 for the parts outside the CDR3, the full variable domain is DVKVTQSSRYLVKRTGEKVFLECVQDMDHENMFWYRQDPGLGLRLIYFSYDVKMKEKGDIPEGYSVSREKKERFSLILESASTNQTSMYLCASNEQGYLSGANVLTFGAGSRLTVL.

The chain joins TRBV29-1 to TRBJ2-1; possibly TRBD1 for D (6 bases). This CDR3 has 15 amino acids. Germline values: CDR1 SQVTM, CDR2 ANQGSEA. Between the trimmed V and J ends, which lost 3 bases and 6 bases, there was a span of 18 bases. CDR3 bases: TGCAGCGTTGAGGTGAGGGACAACCCTTTCAATGAGCAGTTCTTC. Protein sequence: CSVEVRDNPFNEQFF.

There are many counts of this clonotype. The chain employs TRBV5-1 and TRBJ2-3; D is undetermined. Germline-derived CDR1 and CDR2 are SGHRS and YFSETQ. The CDR3 sequence is 14 residues long. The V end lost 3 bases, the J end lost 0 bases, and 8 bases lay between the germline ends. The chain's CDR3 is CASSSVVSTDTQYF. The CDR3 region has the DNA TGCGCCAGCAGCTCCGTGGTCAGCACAGATACGCAGTATTTT.

This clonotype was detected a few times. The rearrangement uses TRBV6-1 and TRBJ1-4; 8 bases are shared with TRBD1. V lost 8 bases and J lost 8; bases outside the gene matches: 10. Germline V gene sequence: CDR1 MNHNS, CDR2 SASEGT. The CDR3 is made up of 14 amino acids. The CDR3: CASELGQGGEKLFF. Written as DNA, the CDR3 is TGTGCCAGCGAATTAGGACAGGGAGGAGAAAAACTGTTTTTT.

The chain carries TRBV10-3 and TRBJ1-1; possible D gene TRBD1, 5 bases. The CDR3 consists of 14 residues. Per the germline V gene, CDR1 is ENHRY and CDR2 is SYGVKD. V lost 4 bases, J lost 4 bases, and 13 bases lay in between. The CDR3 loop is CAISVGGEGTEAFF. CDR3 DNA sequence: TGTGCCATCAGTGTAGGAGGGGAGGGCACTGAAGCTTTCTTT.

A few counts support this clonotype. The chain employs TRBV18 and TRBJ1-3; D possibly corresponds to TRBD1 (6 bases). Germline V lookup: CDR1 KGHSH, CDR2 LQKENI. This CDR3 spans 15 amino acids. The ends were cut back, 6 bases at V and 4 bases at J, with 16 bases in the middle. CDR3 DNA sequence: TGTGCCAGCTCCCCGGGACATAGGGCCGGAAACACCATATATTTT. This translates into CASSPGHRAGNTIYF.

This clonotype was counted a few times. The chain employs TRBV12-3 or TRBV12-4 and TRBJ1-2; D remains ambiguous. The CDR3 covers 12 residues. V lost 5 bases, J lost 7 bases, and 11 bases lay in between. The CDR3 reads CASSVTGFGYTF. The CDR3 DNA follows: TGTGCCAGCAGTGTCACCGGGTTTGGCTACACCTTC.

This clonotype has ten or more counts. This rearrangement joins TRBV10-2 to TRBJ2-7; D is ambiguous. CDR1 and CDR2 from the germline V gene are WSHSY and SAAADI. The CDR3 runs to 14 residues. V lost 4 bases and J 7 bases, leaving 17 bases between the germline ends. In nucleotides, the CDR3 is TGCGCCAGCAGTGGGTTTAGTGGGGTGCAAGAGCAGTACTTC. Translated: CASSGFSGVQEQYF.

At least ten counts were recorded for this clonotype. This chain uses TRBV11-1 with TRBJ2-7; 8 bases fit TRBD2. The CDR3 runs 12 residues. Germline V gene data show CDR1 as SGHAT and CDR2 as FQDESV (reference sequence). Unmatched junction bases numbered 6, after V lost 9 bases and J lost 5 bases. The CDR3 bases are TGTGCCAGTGGGACTAGTCCCAACGAGCAGTACTTC. It encodes CASGTSPNEQYF.

The genes are TRBV12-3 or TRBV12-4 and TRBJ2-7; tentative D call: TRBD1 (5 bases). The length of the CDR3 is 12 residues. Trimming stripped 6 bases from V and 5 bases from J, with 11 bases between. The CDR3 bases are TGTGCCAGCAGCCCCAGGGATCACGAGCAGTACTTC. It specifies CASSPRDHEQYF.

This rearrangement joins TRBV6-4 to TRBJ2-1, with a tentative D call TRBD2 (5 bases). Germline CDR1 reads MRHNA; CDR2 reads SNTAGT. CDR3 length: 16 residues. The germline V and J ends were trimmed by 0 bases and 0 bases, with 9 bases remaining between them. For the CDR3, the DNA is TGTGCCAGCAGTGACTCTAGCGTTAGCTCCTACAATGAGCAGTTCTTC. This sequence encodes CASSDSSVSSYNEQFF.

This clonotype was detected ten times or more. The V gene is TRBV6-2 or TRBV6-3, the J gene TRBJ2-5; a weak D match, TRBD2 (6 bases). Trimming took off 0 bases at V and 4 bases at J, with 15 bases between the two ends. From germline, CDR1 is MNHEY and CDR2 SVGEGT. There are 16 residues in the CDR3. CDR3 DNA: TGTGCCAGCAGTTACTCTCGGGGGACCCGACGAGAGACCCAGTACTTC. It translates to CASSYSRGTRRETQYF.

This clonotype appeared many times. The chain couples TRBV2 to TRBJ2-5, with 8 bases aligning to TRBD1. This CDR3 is 14 amino acids long. V dropped 3 bases and J dropped 10; count of bases not matched to a gene: 10. Germline V gene data show CDR1 as SNHLY and CDR2 as FYNNEI. The CDR3 reads CASSDGDRPWGQYF. CDR3 DNA: TGTGCCAGCAGTGATGGGGACAGGCCGTGGGGCCAGTACTTC. The full variable domain, its missing parts supplied by reference TRBV2 and TRBJ2-5, is EPEVTQTPSHQVTQMGQEVILRCVPISNHLYFYWYRQILGQKVEFLVSFYNNEISEKSEIFDDQFSVERPDGSNFTLKIRSTKLEDSAMYFCASSDGDRPWGQYFGPGTRLLVL.

This chain links TRBV4-1 with TRBJ1-5; D gene unclear. The V gene's germline CDR1 is MGHRA and CDR2 YSYEKL. V lost 0 bases, J lost 3 bases, and 12 bases lay in between. The CDR3 is 16 residues long. The CDR3 DNA follows: TGCGCCAGCAGCCAAGAAACACAAGCTTTCAATCAGCCCCAGCATTTT. As protein: CASSQETQAFNQPQHF.

The genes are TRBV5-5 and TRBJ2-7, with TRBD1 matching 9 bases. Germline values: CDR1 SGHKS, CDR2 YYEKEE (reference sequence). The CDR3 runs 14 residues. Losses at the gene ends were 4 bases for V and 5 bases for J; bases not matched to a gene: 7. The chain's CDR3 is CASSPGTGFNEQYF. DNA of the CDR3: TGTGCCAGCAGCCCCGGGACAGGGTTTAACGAGCAGTACTTC.